Below, one T cell receptor beta chain is given with its context. Its antigen has not been determined. No qualities accompany the bases; no much larger clone lies one base away. This sample was taken from a study of vaccination effects on CD4 cells after COVID-19 (dated by TCRdb to 2021 to 2024). Looking at the study overall: Three convalescent patients were sampled early (day +14) and late (day +241, +227, +161 respectively) after vaccination. Cultures from other donors in the study were sequenced with the Oncomine TCR Beta short-read assay on an Illumina iSeq 100. Altogether, around ten COVID-19 convalescent patients and several SARS-CoV-2-naive healthy vaccine recipients made up the full study. Across the study, the median time from the second dose to post-vaccine sampling was 72 days (range 14 to 241). In both COVID-19 convalescent patients and infection-naive vaccine recipients, the study compared SARS-CoV-2 spike-specific CD4+ TCR repertoires from before mRNA vaccination with those from after it. Overall study outcomes, separate from this receptor: Limitations of the study were the small number of convalescent patients and the absence of early post-infection timepoints. For convalescent patients, new clones induced by the vaccine made up most of the post-vaccine spike-reactive repertoire, and these new clones were largely distinct from the clones induced by infection. Clones induced by infection and clones induced by vaccination both contracted markedly at late timepoints after vaccination, which fits with T cell responses waning over time.

Its CDR3 holds 13 amino acids, cysteine through phenylalanine. CDR3 DNA only is kept here, 39 bases in frame from base 1. CDR1 and CDR2 were assigned from the germline V gene as MNHEY and SVGAGI. A distance of 5 bases separates the germline ends of V and J, which lose 2 bases and 2 bases respectively. Receptors were amplified or captured by the immunoSEQ multiplex PCR assay. TCR beta CDR3 sequencing was performed on DNA from the cultured, isolated CD4+ T cells. Concerning the study's data processing: Non-productive TCR sequences were removed, reads were trimmed to the CDR3 region, and CDR3s of at least 7 amino acids were retained. Antigen-specific clonotypes were identified using the MANAFEST web app by comparison of expansion in peptide wells against reference cultures. To be called positive, a clone needed expansion at FDR<0.05 compared with the reference and with all other wells, an odds ratio greater than 5, and a frequency greater than 0.1% in two replicate wells. A clonotype was called cross-reactive if it was significantly expanded both in SARS-CoV-2 spike wells and in at least one common cold coronavirus spike condition. Using the stringdist R package, CDR3 similarity was measured by Levenshtein distance, and unrooted trees were constructed with ape in R 3.6.1. TCRdb provides this immuneACCESS table in a form limited to in-frame rearrangements. Some clones are lacking; in checked studies, under half of them reflect an unresolved V gene, and why the rest are absent is not known. V, J and clone size derive from that table, while D and trimming were established from the DNA sequence. This sample has approximately 15,000 clones in its table, and 76% of those were observed once. The biggest ten clones account for approximately 20% of the sample.

To identify antigen-specific CD4+ T cell clonotypes by their expansion, the ViraFEST assay first stimulated PBMC with viral peptide pools and then applied TCR sequencing. After about 10 days of culture, CD4+ T cells were isolated with the EasySep CD4+ T cell isolation kit. PCR-confirmed SARS-CoV-2 infection had occurred in convalescent patients between March and December 2020, before the Alpha, Beta and Delta variants emerged in the United States. Participants received two doses of either the BNT162b2 or the mRNA-1273 mRNA SARS-CoV-2 vaccine. About 2 million PBMC per well were cultured in IMDM with around 5% human AB serum, 10 IU/ml IL-2 and gentamicin, plus 10 ug/ml peptides. On days 3 and 7, half of the culture medium was replaced with fresh IL-2-containing medium. Unless otherwise noted, each peptide stimulation condition was cultured in triplicate wells. PBMC were separated from whole blood using Ficoll-Paque Plus gradient centrifugation and were then either cryopreserved at -140C or used fresh. The spike proteins of SARS-CoV-2 and of the common cold coronaviruses HCoV-NL63, HCoV-OC43 and HCoV-229E were spanned by overlapping peptide pools. The QIAamp micro DNA kit was used to extract genomic DNA from the cultured CD4+ T cells.

Sequenced here: CD4+ T cells from PBMCs cultured with SARS-CoV-2 spike peptides, sampled after COVID-19 vaccination. The cell subset or site tag for this specimen amounts to: SARS-CoV-2 spike overlapping peptide pool stimulation. This TCR derives from a human donor who had a prior SARS-CoV-2 infection. The rearrangement joined TRBV6-5 to TRBJ2-3; no D gene can be assigned with confidence. The nucleotides are TGTGCCAGCAGTTACAGCTACACAGATACGCAGTATTTT. Its protein is CASSYSYTDTQYF.